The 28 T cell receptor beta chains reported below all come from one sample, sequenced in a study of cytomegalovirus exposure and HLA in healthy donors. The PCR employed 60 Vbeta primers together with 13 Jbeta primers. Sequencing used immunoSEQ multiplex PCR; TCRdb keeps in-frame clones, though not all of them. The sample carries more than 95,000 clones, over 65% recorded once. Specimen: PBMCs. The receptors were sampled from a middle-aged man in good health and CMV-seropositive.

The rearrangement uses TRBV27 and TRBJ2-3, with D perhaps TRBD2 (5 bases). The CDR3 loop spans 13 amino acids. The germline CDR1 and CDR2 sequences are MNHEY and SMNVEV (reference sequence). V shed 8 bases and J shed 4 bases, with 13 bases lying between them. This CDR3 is CASGPYGADTQYF. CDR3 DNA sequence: TGTGCCAGCGGACCGTACGGGGCAGATACGCAGTATTTT.

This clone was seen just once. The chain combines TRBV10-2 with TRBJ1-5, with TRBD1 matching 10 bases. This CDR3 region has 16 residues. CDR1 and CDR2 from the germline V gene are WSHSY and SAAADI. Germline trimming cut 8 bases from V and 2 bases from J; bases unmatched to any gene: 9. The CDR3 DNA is TGCGCCAGCCGGGACAGGGGTGTGGTAGGCAATCAGCCCCAGCATTTT. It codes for CASRDRGVVGNQPQHF.

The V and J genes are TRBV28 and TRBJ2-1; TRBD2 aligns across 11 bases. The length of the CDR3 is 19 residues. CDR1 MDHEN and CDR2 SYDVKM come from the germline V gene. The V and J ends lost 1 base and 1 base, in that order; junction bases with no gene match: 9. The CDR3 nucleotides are TGTGCCAGCAGTTTATTGCCTAGCGGGAGGTATTTATCCTACAATGAGCAGTTCTTC. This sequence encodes CASSLLPSGRYLSYNEQFF.

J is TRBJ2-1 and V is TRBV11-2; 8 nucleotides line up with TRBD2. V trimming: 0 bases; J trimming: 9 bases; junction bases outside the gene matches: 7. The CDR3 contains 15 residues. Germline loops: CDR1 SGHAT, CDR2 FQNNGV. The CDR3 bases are TGTGCCAGCAGCTTAGAACCGGGACTAGGAGGTGAGCAGTTCTTC. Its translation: CASSLEPGLGGEQFF.

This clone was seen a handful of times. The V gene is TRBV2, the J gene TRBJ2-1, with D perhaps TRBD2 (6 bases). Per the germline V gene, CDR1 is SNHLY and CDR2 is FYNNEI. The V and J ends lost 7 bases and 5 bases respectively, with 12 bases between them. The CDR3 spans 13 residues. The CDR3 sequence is CASNRDLDNEQFF. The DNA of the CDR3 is TGTGCCAGCAACCGGGACTTGGACAATGAGCAGTTCTTC.

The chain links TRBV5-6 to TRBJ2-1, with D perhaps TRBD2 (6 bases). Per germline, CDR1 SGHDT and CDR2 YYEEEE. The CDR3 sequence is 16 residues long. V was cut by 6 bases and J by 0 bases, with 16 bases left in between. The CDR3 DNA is TGTGCCAGCACCCTGCATGGTAGCGGCTCCTACAATGAGCAGTTCTTC. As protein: CASTLHGSGSYNEQFF.

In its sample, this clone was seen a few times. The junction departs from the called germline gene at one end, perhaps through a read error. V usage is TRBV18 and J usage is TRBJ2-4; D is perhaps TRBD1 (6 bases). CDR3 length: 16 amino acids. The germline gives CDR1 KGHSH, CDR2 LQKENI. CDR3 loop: CASSDLGALAKNSQYF. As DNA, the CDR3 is TGTGCCAGCTCCGACCTGGGGGCCTTAGCCAAAAACAGTCAGTACTTC.

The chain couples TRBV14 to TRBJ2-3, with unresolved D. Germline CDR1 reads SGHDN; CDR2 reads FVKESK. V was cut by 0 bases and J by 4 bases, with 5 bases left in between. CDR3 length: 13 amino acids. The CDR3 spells CASSQDSADTQYF. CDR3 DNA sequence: TGTGCCAGCAGCCAAGATAGTGCAGATACGCAGTATTTT.

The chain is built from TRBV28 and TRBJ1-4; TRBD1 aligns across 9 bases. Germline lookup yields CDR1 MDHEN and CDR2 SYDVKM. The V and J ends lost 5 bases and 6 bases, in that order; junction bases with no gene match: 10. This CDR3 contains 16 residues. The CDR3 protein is CASSTSTGGRDEKLFF. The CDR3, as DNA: TGTGCCAGCAGTACCTCAACAGGGGGCAGGGATGAAAAACTGTTTTTT.

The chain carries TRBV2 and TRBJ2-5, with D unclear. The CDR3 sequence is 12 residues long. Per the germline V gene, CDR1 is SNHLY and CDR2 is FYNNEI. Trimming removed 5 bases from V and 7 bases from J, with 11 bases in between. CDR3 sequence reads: CASSLASWTQYF. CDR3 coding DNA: TGTGCCAGCAGTTTAGCCTCATGGACCCAGTACTTC.

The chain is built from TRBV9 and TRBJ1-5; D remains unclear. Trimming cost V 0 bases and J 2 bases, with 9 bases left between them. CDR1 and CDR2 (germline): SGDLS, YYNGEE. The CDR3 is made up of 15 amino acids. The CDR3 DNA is TGTGCCAGCAGCGTAGGCGGAGGCCGCAATCAGCCCCAGCATTTT. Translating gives CASSVGGGRNQPQHF. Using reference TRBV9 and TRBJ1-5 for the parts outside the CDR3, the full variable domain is DSGVTQTPKHLITATGQRVTLRCSPRSGDLSVYWYQQSLDQGLQFLIQYYNGEERAKGNILERFSAQQFPDLHSELNLSSLELGDSALYFCASSVGGGRNQPQHFGDGTRLSIL.

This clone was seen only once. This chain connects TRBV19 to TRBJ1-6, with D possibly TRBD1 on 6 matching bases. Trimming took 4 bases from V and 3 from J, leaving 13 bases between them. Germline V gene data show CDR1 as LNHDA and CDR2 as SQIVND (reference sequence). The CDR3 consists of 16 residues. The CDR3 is CASSKLRDIYNSPLHF. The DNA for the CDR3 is TGTGCCAGTAGTAAACTCCGGGACATCTATAATTCACCCCTCCACTTT.

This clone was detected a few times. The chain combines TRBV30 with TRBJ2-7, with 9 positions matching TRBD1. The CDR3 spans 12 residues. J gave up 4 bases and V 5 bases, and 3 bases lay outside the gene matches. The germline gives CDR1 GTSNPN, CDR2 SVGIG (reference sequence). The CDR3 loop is CAWADRGYEQYF. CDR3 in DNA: TGTGCCTGGGCCGACAGGGGGTACGAGCAGTACTTC.

The CDR3 protein is CASSPKREAIYEQYF. CDR3 sequence (DNA): TGTGCCAGCAGCCCAAAGCGGGAGGCAATCTACGAGCAGTACTTC. The chain has TRBV7-2 and TRBJ2-7; 9 positions match TRBD2. J gave up 3 bases and V 5 bases, and 8 bases lay outside the gene matches. CDR1 is SGHTA, CDR2 FQGNSA, per germline. The CDR3 is 15 amino acids. The whole variable domain, remainder taken from reference TRBV7-2 and TRBJ2-7, is GAGVSQSPSNKVTEKGKDVELRCDPISGHTALYWYRQSLGQGLEFLIYFQGNSAPDKSGLPSDRFSAERTGGSVSTLTIQRTQQEDSAVYLCASSPKREAIYEQYFGPGTRLTVT.

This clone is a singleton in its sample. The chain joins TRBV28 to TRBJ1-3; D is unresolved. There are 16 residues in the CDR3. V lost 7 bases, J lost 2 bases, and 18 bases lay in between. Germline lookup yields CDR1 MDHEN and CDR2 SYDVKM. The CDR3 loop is CASTRGRRLPGNTIYF. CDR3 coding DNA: TGTGCCAGCACCCGGGGAAGGAGGCTTCCTGGAAACACCATATATTTT.

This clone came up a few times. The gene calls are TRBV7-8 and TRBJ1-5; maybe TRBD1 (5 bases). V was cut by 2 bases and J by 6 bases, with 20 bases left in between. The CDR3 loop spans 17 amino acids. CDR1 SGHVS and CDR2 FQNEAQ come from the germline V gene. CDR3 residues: CASSLKVTGLFRQPQHF. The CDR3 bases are TGTGCCAGCAGCTTAAAGGTTACGGGACTTTTTCGTCAGCCCCAGCATTTT.

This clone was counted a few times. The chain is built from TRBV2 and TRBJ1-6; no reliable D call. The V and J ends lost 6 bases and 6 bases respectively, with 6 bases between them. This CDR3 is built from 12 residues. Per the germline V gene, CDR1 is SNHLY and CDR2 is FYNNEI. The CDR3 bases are TGTGCCAGCAGCCCTCTTAATTCACCCCTCCACTTT. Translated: CASSPLNSPLHF.

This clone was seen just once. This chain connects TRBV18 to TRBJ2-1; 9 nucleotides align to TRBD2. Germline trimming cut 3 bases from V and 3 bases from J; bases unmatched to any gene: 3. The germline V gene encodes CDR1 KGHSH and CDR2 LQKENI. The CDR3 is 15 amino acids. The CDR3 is CASSPRLADYNEQFF. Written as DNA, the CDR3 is TGTGCCAGCTCACCCCGACTAGCGGACTACAATGAGCAGTTCTTC.

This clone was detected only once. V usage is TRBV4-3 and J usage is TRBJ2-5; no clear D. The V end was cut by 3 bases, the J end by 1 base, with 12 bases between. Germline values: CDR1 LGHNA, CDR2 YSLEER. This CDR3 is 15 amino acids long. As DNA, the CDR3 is TGCGCCAGCAGCCAGGCTTTTTGTTCCCAAGAGACCCAGTACTTC. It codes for CASSQAFCSQETQYF.

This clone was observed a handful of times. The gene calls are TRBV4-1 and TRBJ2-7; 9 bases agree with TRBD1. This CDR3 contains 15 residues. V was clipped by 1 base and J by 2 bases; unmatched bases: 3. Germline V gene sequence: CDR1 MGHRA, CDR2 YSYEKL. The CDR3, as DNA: TGCGCCAGCAGCCAAGGACAGGGGGGGACCTACGAGCAGTACTTC. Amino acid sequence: CASSQGQGGTYEQYF.

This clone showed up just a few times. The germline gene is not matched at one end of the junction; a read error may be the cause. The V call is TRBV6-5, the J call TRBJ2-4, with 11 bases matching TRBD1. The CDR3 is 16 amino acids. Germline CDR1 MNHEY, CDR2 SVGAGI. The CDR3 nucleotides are TGTGCCAGCAGTTACGGGACAGGGGGTTCCAAAAACAGTCAGTACTTC. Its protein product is CASSYGTGGSKNSQYF.

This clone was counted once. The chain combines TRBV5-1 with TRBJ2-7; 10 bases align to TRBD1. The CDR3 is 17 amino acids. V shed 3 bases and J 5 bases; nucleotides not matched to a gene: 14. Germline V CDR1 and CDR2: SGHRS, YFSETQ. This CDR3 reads CASSSGTGDSRGDEQYF. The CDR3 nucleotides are TGCGCCAGCAGCTCCGGGACAGGGGACTCGAGGGGGGACGAGCAGTACTTC.

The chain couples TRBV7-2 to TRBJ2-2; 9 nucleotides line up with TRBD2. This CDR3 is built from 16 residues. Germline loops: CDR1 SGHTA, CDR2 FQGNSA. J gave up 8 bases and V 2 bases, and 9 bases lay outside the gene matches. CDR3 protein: CASSLHQGLARGELFF. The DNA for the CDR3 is TGTGCCAGCAGCTTACACCAGGGACTAGCTAGGGGGGAGCTGTTTTTT.

CDR3 bases: TGTGCCAGCAGGGCTGACAGGGGGAACACCGGGGAGCTGTTTTTT. Protein product: CASRADRGNTGELFF. The V gene is TRBV7-2, the J gene TRBJ2-2; 8 bases are a match to TRBD1. The V segment lost 6 bases and the J segment 1 base; nucleotides outside the gene matches: 4. The CDR3 totals 15 residues. Germline-derived CDR1 and CDR2 are SGHTA and FQGNSA. The full variable domain, with the rest looked up from reference TRBV7-2 and TRBJ2-2, is GAGVSQSPSNKVTEKGKDVELRCDPISGHTALYWYRQSLGQGLEFLIYFQGNSAPDKSGLPSDRFSAERTGGSVSTLTIQRTQQEDSAVYLCASRADRGNTGELFFGEGSRLTVL.

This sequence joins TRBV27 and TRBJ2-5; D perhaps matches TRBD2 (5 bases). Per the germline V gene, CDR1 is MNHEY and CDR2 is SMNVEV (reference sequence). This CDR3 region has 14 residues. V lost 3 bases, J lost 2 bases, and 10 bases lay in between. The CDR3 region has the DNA TGTGCCAGCAGTTTCAGTCGGGGTCAAGAGACCCAGTACTTC. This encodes CASSFSRGQETQYF.

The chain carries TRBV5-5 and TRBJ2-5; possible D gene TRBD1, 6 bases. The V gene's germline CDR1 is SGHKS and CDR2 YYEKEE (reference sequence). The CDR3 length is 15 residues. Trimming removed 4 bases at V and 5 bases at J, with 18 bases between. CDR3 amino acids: CASSDPLTGFETQYF. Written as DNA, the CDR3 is TGTGCCAGCAGCGACCCCTTAACAGGGTTCGAGACCCAGTACTTC.

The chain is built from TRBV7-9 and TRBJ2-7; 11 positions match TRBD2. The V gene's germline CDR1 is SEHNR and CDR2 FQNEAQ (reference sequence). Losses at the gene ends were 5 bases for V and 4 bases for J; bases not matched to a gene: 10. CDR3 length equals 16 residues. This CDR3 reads CASSQTASGGRYEQYF. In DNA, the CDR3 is TGTGCCAGCAGCCAAACGGCTAGCGGGGGGCGATACGAGCAGTACTTC.

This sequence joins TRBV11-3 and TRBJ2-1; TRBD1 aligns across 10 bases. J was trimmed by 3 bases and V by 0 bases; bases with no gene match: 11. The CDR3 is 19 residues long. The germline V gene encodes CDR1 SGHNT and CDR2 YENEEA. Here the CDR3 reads CASSLDAPGTGVFYNEQFF. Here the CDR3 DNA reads TGTGCCAGCAGCTTAGATGCCCCCGGGACAGGGGTTTTCTACAATGAGCAGTTCTTC.